This paragraph reports one T cell receptor (beta chain). A read error is likely, as this CDR3 ends without the conserved phenylalanine or tryptophan. Germline CDR1 reads SEHNR; CDR2 reads FQNEAQ (reference sequence). This CDR3 contains 19 residues. Trimming took 4 bases from V and 3 from J; bases not matched to a gene: 17. This entry is derived from a study of molecular identifiers for immune sequencing clone quantification. TCRdb re-called the PCR reads with MiXCR, one entry per CDR3 protein. The table has roughly 630,000 distinct CDR3 sequences, about 25% seen once. This TCR came from a human donor in good health. Some libraries in this study had Jurkat cell RNA spiked in. The chain has TRBV7-9 and TRBJ2-7; 11 bases are shared with TRBD2. What was sequenced was naive CD8+ T cells from blood, with Jurkat cell RNA spiked in. Noted subset: FACS-sorted CD8+CD4-CCR7+CD45RA+ naive T cells. The chain's CDR3 is CASSSPLGTTSGGNYEQYI. The CDR3, as DNA: TGTGCCAGCAGCTCCCCCCTCGGGACTACTAGCGGGGGTAACTACGAGCAGTACATC.